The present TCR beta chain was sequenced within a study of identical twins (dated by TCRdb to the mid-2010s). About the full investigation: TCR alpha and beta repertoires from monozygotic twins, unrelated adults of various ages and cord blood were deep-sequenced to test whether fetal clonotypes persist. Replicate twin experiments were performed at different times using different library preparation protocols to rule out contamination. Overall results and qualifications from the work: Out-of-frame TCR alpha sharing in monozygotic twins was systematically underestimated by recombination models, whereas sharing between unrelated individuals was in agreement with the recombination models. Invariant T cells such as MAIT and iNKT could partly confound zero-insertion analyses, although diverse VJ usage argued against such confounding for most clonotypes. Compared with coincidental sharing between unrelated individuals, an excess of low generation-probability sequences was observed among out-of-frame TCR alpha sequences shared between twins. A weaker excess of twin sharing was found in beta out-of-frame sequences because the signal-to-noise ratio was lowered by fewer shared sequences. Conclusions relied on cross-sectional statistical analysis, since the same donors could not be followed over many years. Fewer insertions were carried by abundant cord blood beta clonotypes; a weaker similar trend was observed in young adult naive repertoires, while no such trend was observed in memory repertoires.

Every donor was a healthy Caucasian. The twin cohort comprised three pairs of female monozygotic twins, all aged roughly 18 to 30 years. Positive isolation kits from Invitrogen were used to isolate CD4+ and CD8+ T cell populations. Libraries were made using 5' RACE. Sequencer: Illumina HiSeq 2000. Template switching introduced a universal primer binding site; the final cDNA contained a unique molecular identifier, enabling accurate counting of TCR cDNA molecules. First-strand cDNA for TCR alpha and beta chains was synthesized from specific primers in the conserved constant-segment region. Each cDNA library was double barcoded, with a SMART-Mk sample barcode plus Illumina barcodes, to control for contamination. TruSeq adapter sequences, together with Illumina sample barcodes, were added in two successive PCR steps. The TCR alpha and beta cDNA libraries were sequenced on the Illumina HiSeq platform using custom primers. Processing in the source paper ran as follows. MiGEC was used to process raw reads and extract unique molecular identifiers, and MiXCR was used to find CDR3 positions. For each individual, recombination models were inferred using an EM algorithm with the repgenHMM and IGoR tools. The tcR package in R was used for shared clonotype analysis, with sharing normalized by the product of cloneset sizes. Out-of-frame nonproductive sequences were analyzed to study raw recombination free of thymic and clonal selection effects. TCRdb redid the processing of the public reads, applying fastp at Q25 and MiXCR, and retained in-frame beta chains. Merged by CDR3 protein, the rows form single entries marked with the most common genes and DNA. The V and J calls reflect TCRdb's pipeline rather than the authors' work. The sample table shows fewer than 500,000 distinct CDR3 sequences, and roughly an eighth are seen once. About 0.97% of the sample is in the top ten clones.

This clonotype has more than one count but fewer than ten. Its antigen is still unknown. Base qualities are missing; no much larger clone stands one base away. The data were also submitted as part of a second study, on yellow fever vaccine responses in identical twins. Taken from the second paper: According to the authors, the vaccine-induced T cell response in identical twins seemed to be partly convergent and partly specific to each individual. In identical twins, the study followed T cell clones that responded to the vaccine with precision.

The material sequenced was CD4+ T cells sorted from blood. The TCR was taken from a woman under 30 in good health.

CDR3 reads: CSARWGSWGQRLGEQFF. The sequenced DNA is TGCAGTGCTAGATGGGGGTCCTGGGGCCAGAGACTTGGTGAGCAGTTCTTC. Recombination joined TRBV20-1 with TRBJ2-1; the D call could be TRBD1 or TRBD2, with each sharing 5 bases. The CDR3 sequence holds 17 residues, the cysteine and phenylalanine included. Just the 51-base CDR3 DNA is kept, in frame starting at base 1. V loses 2 bases, J loses 9 bases, and the germline ends lie 26 bases apart. CDR1 DFQATT and CDR2 SNEGSKA are derived from the germline V gene (reference sequence).